The 20 T cell receptor beta chains below were found in one sample sequenced in a study of T cells expressing NK-cell markers. TCRdb re-called the 5' RACE reads; every CDR3 protein appears as one record, without DNA. The repertoire shows 250,000 to 300,000 distinct CDR3 sequences; the top ten hold approximately 0.42%. Material: blood T cells: a sorted CD56 or NKG2C T cell subset, CD4+ or CD8+ T cells, or bulk PBMC T cells (not recorded which). All receptors derive from a man between 18 and 29 years old in good health.

The genes are TRBV20-1 and TRBJ2-2; the TCRdb D gene call, TRBD1, has no DNA to confirm it. From germline, CDR1 is DFQATT and CDR2 SNEGSKA (reference sequence). This CDR3 spans 12 amino acids. CDR3 protein: CSAPGSPGELFF.

The rearrangement uses TRBV5-5 and TRBJ2-7. CDR3 length: 16 residues. Looked up from germline, CDR1 is SGHKS and CDR2 is YYEKEE (reference sequence). The CDR3 protein is CASSLLQGSGFREQYF.

J is TRBJ2-3 and V is TRBV4-3; TCRdb gives TRBD1 as the D gene, but with no DNA this cannot be confirmed. Germline V gives CDR1 LGHNA, CDR2 YSLEER. This CDR3 contains 15 residues. Here the CDR3 reads CASSQDSGRGDTQYF.

This sequence joins TRBV4-2 and TRBJ2-2; TCRdb's D call, TRBD2, is unchecked because there is no DNA. The CDR3 is made up of 15 amino acids. Germline V gene sequence: CDR1 LGHNA, CDR2 YNFKEQ. The CDR3 sequence is CASSQEQRGVGELFF.

The V and J genes are TRBV20-1 and TRBJ2-3; TCRdb lists TRBD1, though no DNA is available to test this call. In germline, CDR1 is DFQATT, CDR2 SNEGSKA (reference sequence). This CDR3 is built from 13 residues. This chain's CDR3 is CSAIRTGPDTQYF.

J is TRBJ2-1 and V is TRBV20-1; TCRdb's D call of TRBD1 is untestable without DNA. The CDR3 totals 14 residues. Per the germline V gene, CDR1 is DFQATT and CDR2 is SNEGSKA (reference sequence). CDR3 region: CSASYGTPRNEQFF.

This sequence joins TRBV4-1 and TRBJ2-1; the D call of TRBD2 rests on TCRdb alone, since no DNA is present to check it. Germline V CDR1 and CDR2: MGHRA, YSYEKL. CDR3 size: 18 residues. The CDR3 is CASSQDGWGTRGHNEQFF.

The rearrangement links TRBV18 to TRBJ1-6; there is no DNA to check the TCRdb D call of TRBD1. CDR1 and CDR2 from the germline V gene are KGHSH and LQKENI. This CDR3 comprises 15 residues. The CDR3 is CASSPRQGSASPLHF.

The V and J genes are TRBV7-8 and TRBJ1-6; as DNA is missing, the TRBD1 call by TCRdb cannot be tested. Germline V gene sequence: CDR1 SGHVS, CDR2 FQNEAQ. This CDR3 is 16 amino acids long. CDR3 sequence reads: CASSFETGTGDSPLHF.

The chain joins TRBV10-3 to TRBJ2-3. Germline values: CDR1 ENHRY, CDR2 SYGVKD. The CDR3 extends over 11 amino acids. CDR3 loop: CAISGTDTQYF.

V and J are TRBV7-8 and TRBJ2-3; the D gene TCRdb calls, TRBD2, cannot be checked with no DNA. There are 17 residues in the CDR3. Germline V gene data show CDR1 as SGHVS and CDR2 as FQNEAQ. CDR3 sequence reads: CASSPSGSILNTDTQYF.

The chain links TRBV12-3 or TRBV12-4 to TRBJ2-2; TCRdb indicates TRBD1, and absent DNA this call remains unverified. The CDR3 loop spans 14 amino acids. CDR3 amino acids: CASSSDRAWGELFF.

The CDR3 spells CASSLLQGALSYEQYF. The V gene is TRBV11-2, the J gene TRBJ2-7; lacking DNA, the TRBD1 call made by TCRdb goes unchecked. This CDR3 spans 16 amino acids. CDR1 SGHAT and CDR2 FQNNGV come from the germline V gene.

V gene TRBV10-1 combines with J gene TRBJ2-5. Germline V gene lookup returns CDR1 WNHNN and CDR2 SYGVQD (reference sequence). This CDR3 region has 13 residues. CDR3 sequence reads: CASSESGEQTQYF.

This chain joins TRBV10-3 and TRBJ2-1; the TCRdb D gene call, TRBD2, has no DNA to confirm it. CDR1 is ENHRY, CDR2 SYGVKD, per germline. CDR3 length: 16 residues. CDR3 residues: CAISGLAESSYNEQFF.

This chain links TRBV10-3 with TRBJ1-5; TCRdb names TRBD1, which stays unverified in the absence of DNA. The CDR3 has 15 residues. Germline assignment: CDR1 ENHRY and CDR2 SYGVKD. The CDR3 here is CAISGDRASNQPQHF.

V and J are TRBV12-3 or TRBV12-4 and TRBJ1-3. The CDR3 contains 16 residues. CDR3 residues: CASSLPSLRSGNTIYF.

The chain joins TRBV5-5 to TRBJ2-5. Germline V CDR1 and CDR2: SGHKS, YYEKEE (reference sequence). CDR3 length: 14 amino acids. The CDR3 sequence is CASSAQGTQETQYF.

This sequence joins TRBV12-3 or TRBV12-4 and TRBJ2-1; as DNA is missing, the TRBD1 call by TCRdb cannot be tested. There are 12 residues in the CDR3. This CDR3 reads CASSLRVFEQFF.

The CDR3 is CAISESGSEVAKNIQYF. This sequence joins TRBV10-3 and TRBJ2-4. This CDR3 is built from 17 residues. Germline V gene lookup returns CDR1 ENHRY and CDR2 SYGVKD.